Listed here is a single T cell receptor (beta chain). The data are from a study of blood T cell repertoires in COVID-19. On the study more broadly: The cDNA or gDNA used as material had been derived from T cells, B-cell-depleted T cells, or PBMCs.

The CDR3 runs 16 residues. V was clipped by 0 bases and J by 2 bases, with 13 bases between them. Germline V gene data show CDR1 as MNHEY and CDR2 as SVGAGI. Original processing notes: Estimation of nucleated cell counts was performed using reference gene primer amplification. Method: immunoSEQ multiplex PCR; TCRdb's copy keeps in-frame clones and lacks some. The V and J calls and clone size are taken from that table; D and trimming were inferred from the DNA. Altogether hundreds of thousands of clones are present, about 91% being singletons, with the ten largest covering around 8.9%. Participant-reported clinical history was the basis for cohort assignment. Cohort 3 recovered donors had two negative PCRs, clearance, or symptom resolution.

This receptor was identified in a woman younger than 35 who had recovered from COVID-19. The chain couples TRBV6-5 to TRBJ1-1; D may be TRBD1 (5 bases). Sequencing was performed on PBMCs or T cells enriched from blood (not recorded which). The DNA for the CDR3 is TGTGCCAGCAGTTACTCCGGGACTCGGTCCAACACTGAAGCTTTCTTT. Amino acid sequence: CASSYSGTRSNTEAFF.